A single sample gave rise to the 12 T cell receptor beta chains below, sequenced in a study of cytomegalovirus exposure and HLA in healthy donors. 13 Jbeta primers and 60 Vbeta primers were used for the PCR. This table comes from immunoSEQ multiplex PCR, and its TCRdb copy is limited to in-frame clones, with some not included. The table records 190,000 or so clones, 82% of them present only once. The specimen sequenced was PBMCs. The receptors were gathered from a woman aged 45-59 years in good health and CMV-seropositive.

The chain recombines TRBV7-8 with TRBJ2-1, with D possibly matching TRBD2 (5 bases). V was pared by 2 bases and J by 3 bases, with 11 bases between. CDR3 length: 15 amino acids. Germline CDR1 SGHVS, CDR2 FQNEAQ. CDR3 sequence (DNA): TGTGCCAGCAGCTTAAGGGAGATCAACTACAATGAGCAGTTCTTC. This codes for CASSLREINYNEQFF.

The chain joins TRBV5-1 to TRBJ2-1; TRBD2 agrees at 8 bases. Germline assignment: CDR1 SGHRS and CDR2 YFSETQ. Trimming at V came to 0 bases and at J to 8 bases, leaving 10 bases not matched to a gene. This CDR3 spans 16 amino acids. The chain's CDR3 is CASSLDPGGPSDEQFF. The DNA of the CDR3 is TGCGCCAGCAGCTTGGATCCGGGAGGGCCCTCCGATGAGCAGTTCTTC.

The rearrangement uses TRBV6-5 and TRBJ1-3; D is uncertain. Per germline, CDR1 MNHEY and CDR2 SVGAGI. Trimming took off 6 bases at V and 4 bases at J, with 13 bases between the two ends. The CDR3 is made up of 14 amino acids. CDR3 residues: CASSPSSGGNTIYF. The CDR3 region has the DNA TGTGCCAGCAGCCCGAGCTCGGGAGGAAACACCATATATTTT.

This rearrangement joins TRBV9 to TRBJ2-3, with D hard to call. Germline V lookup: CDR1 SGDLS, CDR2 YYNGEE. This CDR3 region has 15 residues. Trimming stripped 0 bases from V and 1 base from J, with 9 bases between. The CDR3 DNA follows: TGTGCCAGCAGCGTAGCCATGTCAGGCACAGATACGCAGTATTTT. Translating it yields CASSVAMSGTDTQYF. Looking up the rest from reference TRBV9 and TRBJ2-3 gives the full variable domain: DSGVTQTPKHLITATGQRVTLRCSPRSGDLSVYWYQQSLDQGLQFLIQYYNGEERAKGNILERFSAQQFPDLHSELNLSSLELGDSALYFCASSVAMSGTDTQYFGPGTRLTVL.

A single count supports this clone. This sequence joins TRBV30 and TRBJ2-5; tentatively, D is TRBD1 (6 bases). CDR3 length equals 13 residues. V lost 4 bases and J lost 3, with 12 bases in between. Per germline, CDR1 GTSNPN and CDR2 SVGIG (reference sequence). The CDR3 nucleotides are TGTGCCTGGAACAGGGCAGGTGAAGAGACCCAGTACTTC. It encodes CAWNRAGEETQYF.

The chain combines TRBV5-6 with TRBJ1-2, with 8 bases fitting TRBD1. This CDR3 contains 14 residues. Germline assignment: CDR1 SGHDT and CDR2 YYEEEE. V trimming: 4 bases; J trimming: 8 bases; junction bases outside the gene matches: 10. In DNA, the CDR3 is TGTGCCAGCAGCCCCCGACAGGGGCTAGACGGCTACACCTTC. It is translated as CASSPRQGLDGYTF.

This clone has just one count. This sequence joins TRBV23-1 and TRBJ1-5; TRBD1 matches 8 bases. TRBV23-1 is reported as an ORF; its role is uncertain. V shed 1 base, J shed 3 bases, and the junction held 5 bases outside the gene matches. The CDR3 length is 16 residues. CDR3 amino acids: CASSQLGDRTNQPQHF. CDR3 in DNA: TGCGCCAGCAGTCAATTGGGGGACAGGACCAATCAGCCCCAGCATTTT.

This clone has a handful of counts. The DNA for the CDR3 is TGTGCCAGCAGCCAAAAAATCAGGGGAGATACGCAGTATTTT. Its protein product is CASSQKIRGDTQYF. This sequence joins TRBV5-4 and TRBJ2-3; D perhaps matches TRBD1 (6 bases). The V gene's germline CDR1 is SGHNT and CDR2 YYREEE (reference sequence). Between the trimmed V and J ends, which lost 4 bases and 5 bases, there was a span of 14 bases. The CDR3 sequence is 14 residues long.

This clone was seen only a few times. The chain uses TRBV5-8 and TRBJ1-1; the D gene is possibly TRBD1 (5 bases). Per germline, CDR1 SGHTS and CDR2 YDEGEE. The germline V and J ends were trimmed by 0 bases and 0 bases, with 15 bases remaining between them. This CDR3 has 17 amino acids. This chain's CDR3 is CASSLAREAVMNTEAFF. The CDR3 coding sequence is TGTGCCAGCAGCTTGGCCAGGGAGGCCGTCATGAACACTGAAGCTTTCTTT.

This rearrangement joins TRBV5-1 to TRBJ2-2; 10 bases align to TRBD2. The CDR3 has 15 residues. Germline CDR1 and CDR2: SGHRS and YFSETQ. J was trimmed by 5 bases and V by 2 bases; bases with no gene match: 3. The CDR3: CASSFLAGETGELFF. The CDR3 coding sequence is TGCGCCAGCAGCTTTCTAGCGGGAGAAACCGGGGAGCTGTTTTTT. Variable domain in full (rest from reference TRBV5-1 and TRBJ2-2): KAGVTQTPRYLIKTRGQQVTLSCSPISGHRSVSWYQQTPGQGLQFLFEYFSETQRNKGNFPGRFSGRQFSNSRSEMNVSTLELGDSALYLCASSFLAGETGELFFGEGSRLTVL.

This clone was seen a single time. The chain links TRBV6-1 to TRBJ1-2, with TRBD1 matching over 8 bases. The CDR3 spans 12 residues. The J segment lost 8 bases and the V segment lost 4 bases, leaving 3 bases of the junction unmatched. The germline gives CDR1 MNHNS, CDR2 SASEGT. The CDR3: CASSVQGGGYTF. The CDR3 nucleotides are TGTGCCAGCAGTGTACAGGGGGGAGGCTACACCTTC.

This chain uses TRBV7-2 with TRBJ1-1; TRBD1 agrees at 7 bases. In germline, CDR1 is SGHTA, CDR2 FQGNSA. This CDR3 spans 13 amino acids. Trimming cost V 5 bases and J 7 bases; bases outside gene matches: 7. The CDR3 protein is CASSPYQGGEAFF. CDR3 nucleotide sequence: TGTGCCAGCAGCCCGTACCAGGGGGGTGAAGCTTTCTTT. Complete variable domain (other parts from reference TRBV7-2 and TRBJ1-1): GAGVSQSPSNKVTEKGKDVELRCDPISGHTALYWYRQSLGQGLEFLIYFQGNSAPDKSGLPSDRFSAERTGGSVSTLTIQRTQQEDSAVYLCASSPYQGGEAFFGQGTRLTVV.